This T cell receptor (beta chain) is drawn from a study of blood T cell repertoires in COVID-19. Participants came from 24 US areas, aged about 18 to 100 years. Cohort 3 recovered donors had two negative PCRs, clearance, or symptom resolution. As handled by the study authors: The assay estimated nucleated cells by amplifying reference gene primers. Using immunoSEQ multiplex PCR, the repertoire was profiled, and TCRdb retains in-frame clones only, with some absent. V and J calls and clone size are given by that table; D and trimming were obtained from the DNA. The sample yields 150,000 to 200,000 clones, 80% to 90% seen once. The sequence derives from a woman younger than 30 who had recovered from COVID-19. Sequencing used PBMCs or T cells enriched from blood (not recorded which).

CDR3 protein: CASSQIAGGPGEQFF. The CDR3 nucleotides are TGTGCCAGCAGCCAAATAGCGGGAGGGCCGGGGGAGCAGTTCTTC. This chain joins TRBV4-2 and TRBJ2-1; 11 nucleotides line up with TRBD2. The V gene end was trimmed by 2 bases and the J gene end by 10 bases; junction bases not matched to a gene: 7. The CDR3 sequence is 15 residues long. Germline CDR1 reads LGHNA; CDR2 reads YNFKEQ.